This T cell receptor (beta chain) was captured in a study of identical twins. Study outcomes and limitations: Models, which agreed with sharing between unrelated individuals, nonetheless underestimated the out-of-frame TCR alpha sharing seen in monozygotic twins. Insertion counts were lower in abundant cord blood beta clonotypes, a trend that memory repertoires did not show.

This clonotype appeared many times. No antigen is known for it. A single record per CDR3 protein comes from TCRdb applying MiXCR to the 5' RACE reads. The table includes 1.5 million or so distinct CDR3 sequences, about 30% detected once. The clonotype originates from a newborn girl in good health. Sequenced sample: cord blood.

CDR3 in DNA: TGTGCCAGCAGCCGACAGGGGGCCGGTGGCTACACCTTC. Translating it yields CASSRQGAGGYTF. The chain recombines TRBV14 with TRBJ1-2; 10 bases are shared with TRBD1. The germline V gene has CDR1 SGHDN and CDR2 FVKESK. Trimming cost V 4 bases and J 7 bases; bases outside gene matches: 3. The length of the CDR3 is 13 residues.